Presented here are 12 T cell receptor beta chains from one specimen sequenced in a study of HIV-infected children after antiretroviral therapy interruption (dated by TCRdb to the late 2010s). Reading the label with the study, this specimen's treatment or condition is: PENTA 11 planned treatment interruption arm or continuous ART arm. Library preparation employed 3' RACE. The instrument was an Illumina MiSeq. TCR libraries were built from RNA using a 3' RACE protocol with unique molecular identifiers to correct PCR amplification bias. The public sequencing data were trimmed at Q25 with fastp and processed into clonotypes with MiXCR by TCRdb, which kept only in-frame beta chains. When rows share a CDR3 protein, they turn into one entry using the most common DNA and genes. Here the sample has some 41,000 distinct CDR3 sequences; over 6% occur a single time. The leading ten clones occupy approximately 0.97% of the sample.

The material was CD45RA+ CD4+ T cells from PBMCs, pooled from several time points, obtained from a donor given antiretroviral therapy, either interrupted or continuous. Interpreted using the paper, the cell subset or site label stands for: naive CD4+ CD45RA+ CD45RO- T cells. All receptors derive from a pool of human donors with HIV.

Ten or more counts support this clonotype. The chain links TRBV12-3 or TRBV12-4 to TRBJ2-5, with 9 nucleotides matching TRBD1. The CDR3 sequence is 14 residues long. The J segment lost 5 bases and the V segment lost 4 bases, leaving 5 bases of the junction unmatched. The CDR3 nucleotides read TGTGCCAGCAGTTATGACAGGGGGTTTGAGACCCAGTACTTC. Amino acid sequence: CASSYDRGFETQYF.

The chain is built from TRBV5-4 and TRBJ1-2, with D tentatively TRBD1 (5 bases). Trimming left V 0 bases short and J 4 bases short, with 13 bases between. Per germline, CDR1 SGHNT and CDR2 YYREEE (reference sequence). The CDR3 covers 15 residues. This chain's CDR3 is CASSLASGNVYGYTF. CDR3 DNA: TGTGCCAGCAGCTTGGCTTCAGGGAACGTCTATGGCTACACCTTC.

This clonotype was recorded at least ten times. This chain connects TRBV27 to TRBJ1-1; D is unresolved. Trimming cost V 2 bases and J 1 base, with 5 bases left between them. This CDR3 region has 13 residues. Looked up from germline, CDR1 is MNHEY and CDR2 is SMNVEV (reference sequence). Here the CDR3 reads CASSLLGNTEAFF. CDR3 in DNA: TGTGCCAGCAGTTTACTCGGGAACACTGAAGCTTTCTTT.

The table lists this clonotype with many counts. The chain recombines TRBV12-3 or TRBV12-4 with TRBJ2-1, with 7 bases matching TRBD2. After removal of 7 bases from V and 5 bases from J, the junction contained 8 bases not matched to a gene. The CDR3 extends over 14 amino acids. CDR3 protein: CASTRTSVDNEQFF. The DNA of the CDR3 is TGTGCCAGCACCAGGACTAGTGTGGACAATGAGCAGTTCTTC.

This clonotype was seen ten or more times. DNA of the CDR3: TGTGCCAGCAGCCGCAACACAGGGGTGAATAACATTCAGTACTTC. Protein product: CASSRNTGVNNIQYF. This sequence joins TRBV6-1 and TRBJ2-4, with 7 positions matching TRBD1. The CDR3 loop spans 15 amino acids. CDR1 is MNHNS and CDR2 is SASEGT in the germline V gene. With V trimmed by 6 bases and J by 7 bases, 12 bases remained unmatched.

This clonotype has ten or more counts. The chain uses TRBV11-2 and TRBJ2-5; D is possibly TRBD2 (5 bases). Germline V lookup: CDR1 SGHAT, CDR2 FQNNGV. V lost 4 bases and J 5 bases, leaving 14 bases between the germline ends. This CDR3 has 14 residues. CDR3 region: CASSSRRGSETQYF. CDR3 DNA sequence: TGTGCCAGCAGCTCAAGACGGGGTAGTGAGACCCAGTACTTC.

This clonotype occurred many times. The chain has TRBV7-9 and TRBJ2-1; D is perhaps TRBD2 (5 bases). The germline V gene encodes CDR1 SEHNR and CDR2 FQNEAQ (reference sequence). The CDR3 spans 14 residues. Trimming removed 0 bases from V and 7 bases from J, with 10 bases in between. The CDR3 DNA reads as TGTGCCAGCAGCTTAGCGGGAGTGCGGAATGAGCAGTTCTTC. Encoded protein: CASSLAGVRNEQFF.

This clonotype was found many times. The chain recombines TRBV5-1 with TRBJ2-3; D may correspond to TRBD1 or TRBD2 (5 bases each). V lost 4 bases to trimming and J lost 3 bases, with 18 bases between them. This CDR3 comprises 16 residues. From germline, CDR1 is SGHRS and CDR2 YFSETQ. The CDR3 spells CASSPPTGTPTDTQYF. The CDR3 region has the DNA TGCGCCAGCAGCCCTCCCACCGGGACCCCTACAGATACGCAGTATTTT. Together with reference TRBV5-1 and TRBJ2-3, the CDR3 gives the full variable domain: KAGVTQTPRYLIKTRGQQVTLSCSPISGHRSVSWYQQTPGQGLQFLFEYFSETQRNKGNFPGRFSGRQFSNSRSEMNVSTLELGDSALYLCASSPPTGTPTDTQYFGPGTRLTVL.

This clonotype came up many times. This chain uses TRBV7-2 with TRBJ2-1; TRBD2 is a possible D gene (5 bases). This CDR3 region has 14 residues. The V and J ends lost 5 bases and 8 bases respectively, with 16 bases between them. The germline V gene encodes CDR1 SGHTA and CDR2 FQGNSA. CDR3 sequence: CASSLVTGTYEQFF. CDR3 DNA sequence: TGTGCCAGCAGCCTAGTAACGGGAACCTATGAGCAGTTCTTC.

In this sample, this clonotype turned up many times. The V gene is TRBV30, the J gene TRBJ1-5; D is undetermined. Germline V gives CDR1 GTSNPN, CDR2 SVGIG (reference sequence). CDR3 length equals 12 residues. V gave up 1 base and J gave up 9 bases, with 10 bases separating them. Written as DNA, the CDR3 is TGTGCCTGGAGTGGGTGGTTTGGGCCCCAGCATTTT. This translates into CAWSGWFGPQHF.

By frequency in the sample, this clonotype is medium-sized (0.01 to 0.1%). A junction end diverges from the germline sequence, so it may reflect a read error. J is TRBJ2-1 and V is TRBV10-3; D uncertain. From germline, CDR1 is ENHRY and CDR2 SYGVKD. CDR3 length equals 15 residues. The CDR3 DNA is TGTGCCAGCAGTGATATTGGTCTAAACTATGCTGAGCAGTTCTTC. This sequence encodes CASSDIGLNYAEQFF.

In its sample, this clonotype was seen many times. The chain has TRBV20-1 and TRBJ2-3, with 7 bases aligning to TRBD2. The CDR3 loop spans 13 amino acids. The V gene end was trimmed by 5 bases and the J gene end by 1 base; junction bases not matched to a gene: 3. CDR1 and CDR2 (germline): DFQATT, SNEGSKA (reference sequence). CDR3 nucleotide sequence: TGCAGTGCTGGACGGGGGGGCACAGATACGCAGTATTTT. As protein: CSAGRGGTDTQYF.